This T cell receptor beta chain was obtained from a study of response to subunit inactivated influenza vaccine. This CDR3 is built from 13 residues. The germline V gene encodes CDR1 SGHDT and CDR2 YYEEEE. Trimming took 0 bases from V and 4 from J, leaving 8 bases between them. Study-wide points: It was suggested by the authors that few new T cells are recruited by each seasonal influenza vaccination.

The table lists this clonotype with many counts. What it binds is unknown. TCRdb passed the RT-PCR reads through MiXCR, listing each CDR3 protein once. The data contain over 750,000 distinct CDR3 sequences, 20% to 25% of them singletons. The V gene is TRBV5-6, the J gene TRBJ2-7; no clear D gene. The clonotype was recovered from a man aged 50 to 60 who received an inactivated influenza vaccine. The sample in question was PBMCs from blood, obtained more than 4 days after vaccination. The CDR3 sequence is CASSLDSAYEQYF. The CDR3 region has the DNA TGTGCCAGCAGCTTGGACAGCGCTTACGAGCAGTACTTC.